These 22 T cell receptor beta chains were sequenced from one sample in a study of blood T cells in healthy people across ages. Primed by a sample-barcoded 5' primer and a J-beta primer mix, a second PCR proceeded for about 7 to 11 cycles. TCRdb recomputed calls from the 5' RACE reads with MiXCR, one row per CDR3 protein. The sample holds about 640,000 distinct CDR3 sequences; under 65% are singletons and the top ten take approximately 40%. Sequencing used blood. These receptor sequences come from a man aged 55 to 70 in good health.

The chain is built from TRBV5-1 and TRBJ2-5, with 7 positions matching TRBD1. Gene TRBJ2-7 matches the end of the DNA better, so the J call may be wrong. CDR1 SGHRS and CDR2 YFSETQ come from the germline V gene. The CDR3 is made up of 14 amino acids. The CDR3 sequence is CASSLGTGDREQYF. The CDR3 DNA follows: TGCGCCAGCAGCTTGGGCACAGGGGATCGCGAGCAGTACTTC.

J is TRBJ1-5 and V is TRBV15; TRBD1 matches at 10 bases. CDR3 length: 15 residues. V dropped 5 bases and J dropped 7; count of bases not matched to a gene: 8. The germline V gene encodes CDR1 LNHNV and CDR2 YYDKDF (reference sequence). This chain's CDR3 is CATSEDRGQGQPQHF. The DNA of the CDR3 is TGTGCCACCAGCGAGGACAGGGGACAGGGGCAGCCCCAGCATTTT.

This clonotype was seen a handful of times. The chain employs TRBV29-1 and TRBJ2-3, with D possibly being TRBD2 (7 bases). The CDR3 has 14 amino acids. Germline CDR1 SQVTM, CDR2 ANQGSEA. Trimming removed 4 bases at V and 3 bases at J, with 14 bases between. The CDR3 DNA sequence: TGCAGCGTTGCGCGGGGGCCCGGAACAGATACGCAGTATTTT. Residues: CSVARGPGTDTQYF.

The chain employs TRBV28 and TRBJ1-6; the D is unclear. The CDR3 sequence is 13 residues long. Trimming removed 5 bases from V and 8 bases from J, with 10 bases in between. Germline V gives CDR1 MDHEN, CDR2 SYDVKM. The CDR3 reads CASSANRDSPLHF. For the CDR3, the DNA is TGTGCCAGCAGTGCAAACAGAGATTCACCCCTCCACTTT.

The CDR3 reads CATSDSGTTGNEQFF. CDR3 nucleotide sequence: TGTGCCACCAGTGATTCAGGGACGACTGGGAATGAGCAGTTCTTC. This chain connects TRBV24-1 to TRBJ2-1, with D perhaps given as TRBD1 or TRBD2 (5 bases each). The germline CDR1 and CDR2 sequences are KGHDR and SFDVKD. There are 15 residues in the CDR3. Trimming removed 2 bases from V and 7 bases from J, with 14 bases in between.

This rearrangement joins TRBV3-1 to TRBJ1-6; TRBD1 aligns across 9 bases. The CDR3 sequence is 14 residues long. Germline lookup yields CDR1 LGHDT and CDR2 YNNKEL (reference sequence). The V and J ends lost 4 bases and 9 bases, in that order; junction bases with no gene match: 4. The CDR3 loop reads CASSLQDRGSPLHF. CDR3 coding DNA: TGTGCCAGCAGCCTCCAGGACAGGGGTTCACCCCTCCACTTT.

This clonotype has just a few counts. The chain has TRBV2 and TRBJ2-5, with 9 bases fitting TRBD1. CDR1 is SNHLY, CDR2 FYNNEI, per germline. The CDR3 is 13 residues long. The J segment lost 3 bases and the V segment lost 4 bases, leaving 0 bases of the junction unmatched. CDR3 loop: CASSGDREETQYF. CDR3 nucleotide sequence: TGTGCCAGCAGTGGGGACAGGGAAGAGACCCAGTACTTC.

Notes on this clonotype: The junction and the germline gene differ at one end; a read error may be behind it. The chain is built from TRBV7-7 and TRBJ2-5; 7 positions agree with TRBD1. Germline V gene lookup returns CDR1 SSHAT and CDR2 FNYEAQ (reference sequence). This CDR3 comprises 15 residues. The chain's CDR3 is CASSLAGGTWETRYF. CDR3 in DNA: TGTGCCAGCAGCTTAGCAGGGGGCACTTGGGAGACCCGGTACTTC.

The gene calls are TRBV6-1 and TRBJ2-1, with 8 bases fitting TRBD1. Trimming took 6 bases from V and 4 from J; bases not matched to a gene: 11. The germline V gene encodes CDR1 MNHNS and CDR2 SASEGT. This CDR3 is built from 16 residues. The CDR3 coding sequence is TGTGCCAGCAGAACCGCCGGGACAGGTGGTTACAATGAGCAGTTCTTC. Encoded protein: CASRTAGTGGYNEQFF.

This chain uses TRBV2 with TRBJ2-5; D is ambiguous. Germline CDR1 SNHLY, CDR2 FYNNEI. V was clipped by 7 bases and J by 5 bases, with 14 bases between them. The CDR3 has 13 residues. This CDR3 reads CASNVVEQETQYF. The CDR3 nucleotides read TGTGCCAGCAATGTCGTAGAACAGGAGACCCAGTACTTC.

The chain combines TRBV7-2 with TRBJ2-4; weak D call: TRBD1 (7 bases). Germline CDR1 and CDR2: SGHTA and FQGNSA. CDR3 length: 13 residues. The germline V and J ends were trimmed by 5 bases and 7 bases, with 12 bases remaining between them. The CDR3 loop is CASSDRAGNIQYF. CDR3 coding DNA: TGTGCCAGCAGCGACAGGGCGGGGAACATTCAGTACTTC.

This clonotype was counted only a few times. This chain uses TRBV5-1 with TRBJ1-2, with 8 positions matching TRBD1. CDR1 is SGHRS and CDR2 is YFSETQ in the germline V gene. V shed 5 bases, J shed 6 bases, and the junction held 15 bases outside the gene matches. The CDR3 consists of 16 residues. The CDR3 DNA sequence: TGCGCCAGCAGGTCGGGGACAGGCTCAACCCTGGATGGCTACACCTTC. It encodes CASRSGTGSTLDGYTF.

The chain couples TRBV20-1 to TRBJ2-3; 13 nucleotides match TRBD2. Germline V lookup: CDR1 DFQATT, CDR2 SNEGSKA (reference sequence). V lost 6 bases, J lost 5 bases, and 8 bases stayed unmatched. This CDR3 comprises 15 residues. This CDR3 reads CSATGLAGRLDTQYF. DNA for the CDR3: TGCAGTGCGACGGGACTAGCGGGGCGGTTAGATACGCAGTATTTT.

This clonotype was picked up one time. The chain combines TRBV7-9 with TRBJ2-3; TRBD1 might be the D (5 bases). The germline gives CDR1 SEHNR, CDR2 FQNEAQ (reference sequence). Trimming removed 5 bases from V and 8 bases from J, with 14 bases in between. CDR3 length: 13 residues. CDR3 nucleotides: TGTGCCAGCAGCCCCAGGGAATTTGCTACGCAGTATTTT. As protein: CASSPREFATQYF.

This chain links TRBV7-9 with TRBJ1-4; D ambiguous. The germline CDR1 and CDR2 sequences are SEHNR and FQNEAQ (reference sequence). Trimming took 5 bases from V and 0 from J, leaving 10 bases between them. The CDR3 is 15 residues long. CDR3 protein: CASSPWSPTNEKLFF. DNA of the CDR3: TGTGCCAGCAGCCCCTGGAGCCCAACTAATGAAAAACTGTTTTTT.

This clonotype was counted only a few times. The rearrangement links TRBV29-1 to TRBJ2-5; no reliable D call. The CDR3 is made up of 13 amino acids. V lost 4 bases, J lost 1 base, and 10 bases lay in between. Germline-derived CDR1 and CDR2 are SQVTM and ANQGSEA. The CDR3 DNA reads TGCAGCGTTGGAACGACCCTCCAAGAGACCCAGTACTTC. Amino acids: CSVGTTLQETQYF.

The V and J genes are TRBV2 and TRBJ2-1; possible D gene TRBD2, 5 bases. V was cut by 8 bases and J by 6 bases, with 8 bases left in between. Germline CDR1 is SNHLY and CDR2 is FYNNEI. The length of the CDR3 is 11 residues. The CDR3, as DNA: TGTGCCAGCGCACTAGGCAATGAGCAGTTCTTC. Protein sequence: CASALGNEQFF.

This clonotype has ten or more counts. The rearrangement joins TRBV29-1 to TRBJ2-5; a weak D match, TRBD2 (6 bases). CDR1 and CDR2 (germline): SQVTM, ANQGSEA. With 4 bases removed from V and 2 bases from J, the gap between germline ends came to 11 bases. The CDR3 extends over 13 amino acids. The CDR3 reads CSVGRLGQETQYF. CDR3 DNA: TGCAGCGTTGGCAGACTAGGGCAAGAGACCCAGTACTTC.

The chain joins TRBV20-1 to TRBJ2-3; D gene uncertain. CDR1 and CDR2 from the germline V gene are DFQATT and SNEGSKA (reference sequence). There are 12 residues in the CDR3. V was pared by 4 bases and J by 1 base, with 6 bases between. The CDR3 DNA is TGCAGTGCTAAAGCCGGCACAGATACGCAGTATTTT. Its translation: CSAKAGTDTQYF.

V usage is TRBV12-3 or TRBV12-4 and J usage is TRBJ2-7; no firm D call. Trimming shortened V by 2 bases and J by 4 bases, and 9 bases separated the two germline ends. The CDR3 sequence is 13 residues long. The CDR3 here is CASSLKRSYEQYF. In nucleotides, the CDR3 is TGTGCCAGCAGTTTAAAACGTTCATACGAGCAGTACTTC.

This clonotype occurred once. This chain joins TRBV6-2 or TRBV6-3 and TRBJ2-4; possibly TRBD1 for D (5 bases). The J call may be faulty, since TRBJ2-7 better matches the DNA end. Germline V gene data show CDR1 as MNHEY and CDR2 as SVGEGT. This CDR3 has 16 residues. DNA of the CDR3: TGTGCCAGCAGTTACCTTACAGGCCCACTCTCCTACGAGCAGTACTTC. This gives the protein CASSYLTGPLSYEQYF.

The chain links TRBV7-9 to TRBJ2-5; a possible D gene is TRBD2 (6 bases). This CDR3 region has 12 residues. The germline V gene encodes CDR1 SEHNR and CDR2 FQNEAQ (reference sequence). With 5 bases removed from V and 11 bases from J, the gap between germline ends came to 15 bases. CDR3 bases: TGTGCCAGCAGCCCGCTCAGGGAGGAGCAGTACTTC. Amino acid sequence: CASSPLREEQYF.